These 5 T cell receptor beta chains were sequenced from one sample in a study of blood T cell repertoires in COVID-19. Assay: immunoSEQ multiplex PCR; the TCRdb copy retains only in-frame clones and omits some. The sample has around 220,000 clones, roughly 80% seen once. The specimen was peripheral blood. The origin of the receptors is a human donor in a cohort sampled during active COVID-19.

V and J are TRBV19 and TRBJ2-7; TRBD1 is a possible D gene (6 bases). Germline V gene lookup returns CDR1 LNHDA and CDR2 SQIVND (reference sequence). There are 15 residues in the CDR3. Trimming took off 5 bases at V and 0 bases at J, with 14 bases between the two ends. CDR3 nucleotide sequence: TGTGCCAGTAGTCGGGCAGGGGCCCTCTCCTACGAGCAGTACTTC. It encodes CASSRAGALSYEQYF.

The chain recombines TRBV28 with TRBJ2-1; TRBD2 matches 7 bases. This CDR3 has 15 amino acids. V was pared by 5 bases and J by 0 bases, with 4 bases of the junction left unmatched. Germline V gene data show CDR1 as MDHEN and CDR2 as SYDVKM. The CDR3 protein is CASSESGTSYNEQFF. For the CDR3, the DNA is TGTGCCAGCAGTGAGAGCGGGACCTCCTACAATGAGCAGTTCTTC.

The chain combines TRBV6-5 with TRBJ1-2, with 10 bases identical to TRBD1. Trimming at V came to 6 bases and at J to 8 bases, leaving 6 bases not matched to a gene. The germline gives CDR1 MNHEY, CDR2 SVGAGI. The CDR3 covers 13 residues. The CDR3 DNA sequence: TGTGCCAGCAGCCCGGACAGGGGGTCCGGCTACACCTTC. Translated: CASSPDRGSGYTF.

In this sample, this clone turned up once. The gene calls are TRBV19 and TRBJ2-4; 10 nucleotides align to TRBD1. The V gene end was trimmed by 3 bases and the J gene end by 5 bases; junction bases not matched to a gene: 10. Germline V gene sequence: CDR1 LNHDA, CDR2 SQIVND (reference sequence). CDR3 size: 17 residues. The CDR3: CASSMWPRTGGENIQYF. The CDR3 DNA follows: TGTGCCAGTAGTATGTGGCCTCGGACAGGGGGGGAAAACATTCAGTACTTC.

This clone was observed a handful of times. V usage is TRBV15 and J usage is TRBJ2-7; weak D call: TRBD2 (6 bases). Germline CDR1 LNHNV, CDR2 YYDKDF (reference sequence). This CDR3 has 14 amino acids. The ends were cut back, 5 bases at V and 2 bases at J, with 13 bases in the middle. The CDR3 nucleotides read TGTGCCACCAGCGCGGGGCGGGATACCTACGAGCAGTACTTC. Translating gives CATSAGRDTYEQYF. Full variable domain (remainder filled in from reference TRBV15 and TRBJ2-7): DAMVIQNPRYQVTQFGKPVTLSCSQTLNHNVMYWYQQKSSQAPKLLFHYYDKDFNNEADTPDNFQSRRPNTSFCFLDIRSPGLGDTAMYLCATSAGRDTYEQYFGPGTRLTVT.